A single sample is the source of the 19 T cell receptor beta chains below, sequenced in a study of Ad26.COV2.S vaccination and SARS-CoV-2 variants. Clones were read by immunoSEQ multiplex PCR, and TCRdb kept only the in-frame ones, dropping some. The sample carries about 390,000 clones, approximately 92% recorded once. Treatment described: around 19 received Ad26.COV2.S at low or high dose, single or two shots; about 5 received placebo; per-sample allocation not given. It was on day 63 after the first vaccine or placebo injection that samples were taken. The specimen was peripheral blood, collected in a trial of Ad26.COV2.S vaccine versus placebo. The receptors stem from a person between 18 and 65 years old who received the Ad26.COV2.S COVID-19 vaccine or a placebo.

The rearrangement joins TRBV19 to TRBJ2-3; possible D gene TRBD2, 6 bases. Germline loops: CDR1 LNHDA, CDR2 SQIVND (reference sequence). This CDR3 contains 13 residues. Deletions cut 8 bases from V and 2 bases from J, with 11 bases between. CDR3 residues: CASVGGNTDTQYF. CDR3 in DNA: TGTGCCAGTGTGGGCGGGAACACAGATACGCAGTATTTT.

The chain is built from TRBV29-1 and TRBJ2-3, with D uncertain. Trimming shortened V by 0 bases and J by 3 bases, and 7 bases separated the two germline ends. The CDR3 consists of 13 residues. Germline V lookup: CDR1 SQVTM, CDR2 ANQGSEA. CDR3 amino acids: CSVEDPGTDTQYF. The CDR3 region has the DNA TGCAGCGTTGAAGACCCCGGTACAGATACGCAGTATTTT.

J is TRBJ2-7 and V is TRBV28; D is unresolved. CDR3 length equals 11 residues. CDR1 is MDHEN, CDR2 SYDVKM, per germline. V was pared by 6 bases and J by 3 bases, with 6 bases between. The CDR3 nucleotides are TGTGCCAGCAGACACAACTACGAGCAGTACTTC. Protein sequence: CASRHNYEQYF. The entire variable domain, with the rest obtained from reference TRBV28 and TRBJ2-7, is as follows: DVKVTQSSRYLVKRTGEKVFLECVQDMDHENMFWYRQDPGLGLRLIYFSYDVKMKEKGDIPEGYSVSREKKERFSLILESASTNQTSMYLCASRHNYEQYFGPGTRLTVT.

DNA for the CDR3: TGTGCCAGCAGCCTTAGGACTAGCGGGGGGACAGATACGCAGTATTTT. Protein: CASSLRTSGGTDTQYF. The chain couples TRBV9 to TRBJ2-3; 14 positions match TRBD2. This CDR3 contains 16 residues. In germline, CDR1 is SGDLS, CDR2 YYNGEE. J gave up 3 bases and V 4 bases, and 4 bases lay outside the gene matches. Combining the CDR3 with reference TRBV9 and TRBJ2-3 gives the whole variable domain DSGVTQTPKHLITATGQRVTLRCSPRSGDLSVYWYQQSLDQGLQFLIQYYNGEERAKGNILERFSAQQFPDLHSELNLSSLELGDSALYFCASSLRTSGGTDTQYFGPGTRLTVL.

The genes are TRBV7-6 and TRBJ2-7; possible D gene TRBD1, 6 bases. The CDR3 extends over 13 amino acids. V was shortened by 2 bases and J by 2 bases, with 7 bases between the two germline ends. Germline lookup yields CDR1 SGHVS and CDR2 FNYEAQ. The chain's CDR3 is CASSLPGAYEQYF. The CDR3 DNA follows: TGTGCCAGCAGCTTACCAGGGGCCTACGAGCAGTACTTC.

This chain connects TRBV28 to TRBJ2-3, with 7 bases that match TRBD1. Germline assignment: CDR1 MDHEN and CDR2 SYDVKM. Losses at the gene ends were 7 bases for V and 4 bases for J; bases not matched to a gene: 8. This CDR3 is built from 14 residues. The CDR3 nucleotides are TGTGCCAGCAACTTGCAGGGGGTATCAGATACGCAGTATTTT. Residues: CASNLQGVSDTQYF.

Written as DNA, the CDR3 is TGTGCCACCAGTGATCTGGGACAGCGTTATGGCTACACCTTC. Translated, it gives CATSDLGQRYGYTF. The chain links TRBV24-1 to TRBJ1-2; 7 positions agree with TRBD1. Germline V gene data show CDR1 as KGHDR and CDR2 as SFDVKD. CDR3 length: 14 residues. Germline trimming cut 3 bases from V and 5 bases from J; bases unmatched to any gene: 5.

This clone was counted once. Here the CDR3 reads CASSFSRGSYNSPLHF. The CDR3 DNA reads TGTGCCAGCAGTTTTAGCAGGGGCTCCTATAATTCACCCCTCCACTTT. This sequence joins TRBV28 and TRBJ1-6; D perhaps matches TRBD1 (6 bases). The germline gives CDR1 MDHEN, CDR2 SYDVKM. Trimming pared 3 bases from V and 0 bases from J, leaving 9 bases between. This CDR3 comprises 16 residues.

The CDR3 bases are TGTGCCAGCAGTGAGAAGACTGAAGCTTTCTTT. Translated: CASSEKTEAFF. The chain combines TRBV6-4 with TRBJ1-1; unclear D gene. V shed 3 bases and J shed 5 bases, with 4 bases lying between them. The CDR3 length is 11 residues. The germline gives CDR1 MRHNA, CDR2 SNTAGT.

The chain has TRBV7-9 and TRBJ2-1; TRBD1 matches at 7 bases. The trim removed 0 bases at V and 3 bases at J, leaving 5 bases unmatched. The length of the CDR3 is 16 residues. The germline V gene encodes CDR1 SEHNR and CDR2 FQNEAQ (reference sequence). CDR3 nucleotide sequence: TGTGCCAGCAGCTTAGCGCCCAGGGGGAGCTACAATGAGCAGTTCTTC. Translating gives CASSLAPRGSYNEQFF.

J is TRBJ2-2 and V is TRBV19; D might be TRBD2 (6 bases). CDR3 length equals 16 residues. V lost 5 bases to trimming and J lost 6 bases, with 19 bases between them. Germline-derived CDR1 and CDR2 are LNHDA and SQIVND (reference sequence). The CDR3 protein is CASSPLGGSSPGELFF. The CDR3 nucleotides are TGTGCCAGTAGTCCGCTTGGGGGGTCCTCTCCCGGGGAGCTGTTTTTT. The full variable domain, in which reference TRBV19 and TRBJ2-2 provide the parts outside the CDR3, is DGGITQSPKYLFRKEGQNVTLSCEQNLNHDAMYWYRQDPGQGLRLIYYSQIVNDFQKGDIAEGYSVSREKKESFPLTVTSAQKNPTAFYLCASSPLGGSSPGELFFGEGSRLTVL.

Written as DNA, the CDR3 is TGTGCCAGCAGCTGGGGCCTAGCGGGGATTACGACCGGGGAGCTGTTTTTT. Its translation: CASSWGLAGITTGELFF. The chain uses TRBV27 and TRBJ2-2; the match to TRBD2 covers 9 bases. CDR3 size: 17 residues. CDR1 is MNHEY and CDR2 is SMNVEV in the germline V gene (reference sequence). V lost 6 bases, J lost 5 bases, and 13 bases stayed unmatched.

This chain joins TRBV30 and TRBJ2-7; 7 nucleotides align to TRBD2. Unmatched junction bases numbered 0, after V lost 1 base and J lost 3 bases. The CDR3 spans 12 residues. Germline V gives CDR1 GTSNPN, CDR2 SVGIG (reference sequence). This CDR3 reads CAWSASGYEQYF. The DNA of the CDR3 is TGTGCCTGGAGTGCTAGCGGCTACGAGCAGTACTTC.

V is TRBV10-1 and J is TRBJ1-5; 7 bases fit TRBD1. Unmatched junction bases numbered 1, after V lost 6 bases and J lost 2 bases. This CDR3 spans 13 amino acids. Germline V lookup: CDR1 WNHNN, CDR2 SYGVQD (reference sequence). CDR3 bases: TGCGCCAGCAGCGGACAGGGCAATCAGCCCCAGCATTTT. As protein: CASSGQGNQPQHF.

Note on this clone: Other nucleotide sequences in the sample specify the same CDR3. The chain recombines TRBV5-1 with TRBJ2-7, with D perhaps TRBD2 (5 bases). The CDR3 consists of 13 residues. Germline V gene sequence: CDR1 SGHRS, CDR2 YFSETQ. The ends were cut back, 0 bases at V and 3 bases at J, with 7 bases in the middle. CDR3 in amino acids: CASSLATSYEQYF. CDR3 DNA sequence: TGCGCCAGCAGCTTGGCCACTAGCTACGAGCAGTACTTC. The full variable domain, completed using reference TRBV5-1 and TRBJ2-7, is KAGVTQTPRYLIKTRGQQVTLSCSPISGHRSVSWYQQTPGQGLQFLFEYFSETQRNKGNFPGRFSGRQFSNSRSEMNVSTLELGDSALYLCASSLATSYEQYFGPGTRLTVT.

The chain links TRBV19 to TRBJ1-2, with D unresolved. Between the trimmed V and J ends, which lost 10 bases and 5 bases, there was a span of 23 bases. The length of the CDR3 is 15 residues. The germline V gene has CDR1 LNHDA and CDR2 SQIVND (reference sequence). The CDR3 loop reads CATARAPEIFYGYTF. CDR3 sequence (DNA): TGTGCCACCGCGAGGGCCCCTGAAATCTTTTATGGCTACACCTTC.

J is TRBJ1-1 and V is TRBV6-2 or TRBV6-3; TRBD1 matches 8 bases. This CDR3 comprises 17 residues. V gave up 0 bases and J gave up 1 base; unmatched junction bases: 7. CDR1 MNHEY and CDR2 SVGEGT come from the germline V gene. The CDR3 DNA is TGTGCCAGCAGTTACTCATTTCTGGACAGGGAGAACACTGAAGCTTTCTTT. This sequence encodes CASSYSFLDRENTEAFF.

The chain combines TRBV29-1 with TRBJ1-1; 9 nucleotides align to TRBD1. Trimming at V came to 7 bases and at J to 1 base, leaving 7 bases not matched to a gene. The CDR3 totals 14 residues. CDR1 and CDR2 from the germline V gene are SQVTM and ANQGSEA. The DNA for the CDR3 is TGCAGCGGAATCGACAGGGGGAAGAACACTGAAGCTTTCTTT. Its translation: CSGIDRGKNTEAFF.

The chain carries TRBV4-3 and TRBJ1-2; the match to TRBD1 covers 11 bases. This CDR3 spans 17 amino acids. CDR1 and CDR2 from the germline V gene are LGHNA and YSLEER. V lost 1 base and J lost 7; bases outside the gene matches: 11. CDR3 DNA: TGCGCCAGCAGCCAAGGGCTCCTGGACAGGGGGCTTCGTGGCTACACCTTC. Its protein product is CASSQGLLDRGLRGYTF.